Listed below are T cell receptor beta chains from one sample, sequenced in a study of cytomegalovirus exposure and HLA in healthy donors. Only in-frame clones appear in the TCRdb table, and some are missing; sequencing was by immunoSEQ multiplex PCR. The table includes 120,000 to 150,000 clones, around 67% detected once. Sequencing was done on a sample of PBMCs. These receptor sequences come from a woman between 18 and 29 years old in good health and CMV-seronegative. The CDR3 runs from the conserved cysteine through the conserved F or W. A D gene is named only where the DNA matches it firmly. A clone size is listed for some rows: how often the clone was seen (once, few, many), or a class if it is expanded.

TRBD1	TRBV28	TRBJ1-5	NA	14	TGTGCCAGCAGGGCGGGACAGTACAATCAGCCCCAGCATTTT	CASRAGQYNQPQHF
TRBD1	TRBV5-6	TRBJ1-2	NA	14	TGTGCCAGCAGCTTGGGCAGGGGGGACTATGGCTACACCTTC	CASSLGRGDYGYTF
TRBD2	TRBV9	TRBJ2-3	NA	15	TGTGCCAGCAGCCAACTAGCGGCTAGCACAGATACGCAGTATTTT	CASSQLAASTDTQYF
NA	TRBV5-6	TRBJ1-3	NA	14	TGTGCCAGCAGCTTCGGAGGGACCGGAAACACCATATATTTT	CASSFGGTGNTIYF
NA	TRBV20-1	TRBJ1-1	NA	11	TGCAGTGCTCCCACGGAGGGACGCGCTTTCTTT	CSAPTEGRAFF
NA	TRBV4-3	TRBJ2-3	NA	15	TGCGCCAGCAGCCAAGATAACATCGGCACAGATACGCAGTATTTT	CASSQDNIGTDTQYF
TRBD2	TRBV5-1	TRBJ2-1	few	15	TGCGCCAGCAGCTTGGGGACTAGCGGGAGTAATGAGCAGTTCTTC	CASSLGTSGSNEQFF
NA	TRBV9	TRBJ1-2	NA	17	TGTGCCAGCAGCGGGCGGGGAACAGGCAGGGTGGAAGGTGGCTACACCTTC	CASSGRGTGRVEGGYTF
TRBD2	TRBV7-9	TRBJ2-3	NA	16	TGTGCCAGCAGCTTACGAGCGGGAGAGTCGACAGATACGCAGTATTTT	CASSLRAGESTDTQYF
NA	TRBV7-9	TRBJ2-1	NA	12	TGTGCCAGCAGCCCCACCTACAATGAGCAGTTCTTC	CASSPTYNEQFF
NA	TRBV5-4	TRBJ1-1	NA	13	TGTGCCAGCAGTTATGACTCCTCCACTGAAGCTTTCTTT	CASSYDSSTEAFF
NA	TRBV28	TRBJ2-1	NA	12	TGTGCCAGCAGCCAAGACTGGAATGAGCAGTTCTTC	CASSQDWNEQFF
NA	TRBV9	TRBJ2-6	NA	17	TGTGCCAGCAGCGTCTTCTTGGGCAGCTCTGGGGCCAACGGCCTGACTTTC	CASSVFLGSSGANGLTF
NA	TRBV5-1	TRBJ2-3	NA	12	TGCGCCAGCGGCAATTCCCCTGATACGCAGTATTTT	CASGNSPDTQYF
TRBD1	TRBV27	TRBJ1-2	NA	15	TGTGCCAGCAGCTTCTACCAGGGGACAGGAGGAGGCTACACCTTC	CASSFYQGTGGGYTF
NA	TRBV15	TRBJ1-2	NA	14	TGTGCCACCAGCAGAGGCCGGGGGAACTATGGCTACACCTTC	CATSRGRGNYGYTF
NA	TRBV5-1	TRBJ2-2	NA	12	TGCGCCCCCACCGGGGGACTCGGGGAGCTGTTTTTT	CAPTGGLGELFF
NA	TRBV11-2	TRBJ1-1	NA	14	TGTGCCAGCAGCCGTCAGGGATTCGACACTGAAGCTTTCTTT	CASSRQGFDTEAFF
TRBD1	TRBV2	TRBJ1-5	few	15	TGTGCCAGCAGATCGGGACAGGTGGGTAGTCAGCCCCAGCATTTT	CASRSGQVGSQPQHF
TRBD2	TRBV4-1	TRBJ2-1	NA	18	TGCGCCAGCAGCCAAGAGGCGGGGGGTATTAGCTCCTACAATGAGCAGTTCTTC	CASSQEAGGISSYNEQFF
TRBD1	TRBV19	TRBJ2-5	few	16	TGTGCCAGTAGTAGGGGACAGGGGGCGGGCGAGGAGACCCAGTACTTC	CASSRGQGAGEETQYF
TRBD1	TRBV6-5	TRBJ1-4	NA	14	TGTGCCAGCAGTTACTCAACAGGGGGAGAAAAACTGTTTTTT	CASSYSTGGEKLFF
NA	TRBV12-5	TRBJ1-2	NA	17	TGTGCTAGTGGTTTGGTACCGTTCGGGGGGAGGTGGCATGGCTACACCTTC	CASGLVPFGGRWHGYTF
NA	TRBV12-5	TRBJ2-1	few	12	TGTGCTAGTGGTTTGGCCCTCGGAGGATGGTTCTTC	CASGLALGGWFF
TRBD1	TRBV5-1	TRBJ1-2	NA	17	TGCGCCAGCAGCCATTCCGGGACAGGAGACTCCAGATCGGGCTACACCTTC	CASSHSGTGDSRSGYTF
TRBD1	TRBV6-6	TRBJ1-1	NA	12	TGTGCCAGTTGCCAGGGGGCCCTTTATGCTTTCTTT	CASCQGALYAFF
TRBD1	TRBV27	TRBJ1-2	NA	14	TGTGCCAGCAGTTTATCACCAGGGGGTAGAGGCTACACCTTC	CASSLSPGGRGYTF
TRBD1	TRBV7-2	TRBJ2-1	NA	16	TGTGCCAGCAGATATACGAGAGGGGGCCCCTACAATGAGCAGTTCTTC	CASRYTRGGPYNEQFF
TRBD2	TRBV6-4	TRBJ2-1	NA	15	TGTGCCAGCAGTGAATCTAGCGGGGGGTTCTATGAGCAGTTCTTC	CASSESSGGFYEQFF
NA	TRBV5-4	TRBJ1-1	NA	15	TGTGCCAGCAGTGGAATAGGGCGGACTTTAGCTGAAGCTTTCTTT	CASSGIGRTLAEAFF
TRBD1	TRBV5-1	TRBJ2-5	NA	15	TGCGCCAGCAGCTTGACGACAGGGGCCCAAGAGACCCAGTACTTC	CASSLTTGAQETQYF
NA	TRBV4-3	TRBJ1-4	NA	16	TGCGCCAGCAGCCAGACCGAAAGACGACAGAACGAAAAACTGTTTTTT	CASSQTERRQNEKLFF
NA	TRBV11-2	TRBJ2-1	NA	11	TGTGCCAGCAGCACTTACAATGAGCAGTTCTTC	CASSTYNEQFF
TRBD1	TRBV27	TRBJ2-3	NA	19	TGTGCCAGCAGTTTATTCGAACCTCACAGGGGGCGTCCCACAGATACGCAGTATTTT	CASSLFEPHRGRPTDTQYF
NA	TRBV6-1	TRBJ1-2	NA	12	TGTGCCAGCAGCCGACAGCTCTATGGCTACACCTTC	CASSRQLYGYTF
NA	TRBV7-6	TRBJ1-5	NA	14	TGTGCCAGCAGCCCCGGGACAATGAATCAGCCCCAGCATTTT	CASSPGTMNQPQHF
TRBD2	TRBV11-3	TRBJ2-5	NA	15	TGTGCCAGCAGCTTCGGGACTAGCGGAAAAGAGACCCAGTACTTC	CASSFGTSGKETQYF
TRBD1	TRBV13	TRBJ2-1	once	15	TGTGCCAGCAGCAAGGACAGGGGGTCCTACAATGAGCAGTTCTTC	CASSKDRGSYNEQFF
NA	TRBV6-5	TRBJ1-1	NA	14	TGTGCCAGCAGGCCCGATTCTGGGCGAACTGAAGCTTTCTTT	CASRPDSGRTEAFF
TRBD1	TRBV7-8	TRBJ1-4	NA	16	TGTGCCAGCAGCTCGGACAGGACGGGAACTAATGAAAAACTGTTTTTT	CASSSDRTGTNEKLFF
NA	TRBV14	TRBJ2-6	NA	22	TGTGCCAGCAGCCAAGTTGGTGGTTGGTTCGCAGGGATGCTCTCTGGGGCCAACGTCCTGACTTTC	CASSQVGGWFAGMLSGANVLTF
NA	TRBV25-1	TRBJ1-2	NA	15	TGTGCCAGCAGTGAATATCCAGGAAACCCCTATGGCTACACCTTC	CASSEYPGNPYGYTF
NA	TRBV18	TRBJ2-7	NA	13	TGTGCCAGCTCCACAGGTTCTTCCTACGAGCAGTACTTC	CASSTGSSYEQYF
NA	TRBV28	TRBJ1-5	NA	11	TGTGCCAGCAGTCTCAATCAGCCCCAGCATTTT	CASSLNQPQHF
TRBD1	TRBV9	TRBJ1-5	NA	15	TGTGCCAGCAGCGTAGGGGACAGGCCGCATCAGCCCCAGCATTTT	CASSVGDRPHQPQHF
NA	TRBV2	TRBJ1-5	NA	15	TGTGCAAGCGGAAGGGACAAATCCTCCTATCAGCCCCAGCATTTT	CASGRDKSSYQPQHF
TRBD2	TRBV7-2	TRBJ2-1	few	18	TGTGCCAGCAGCGATAGCGGGGGGGTCCCTCACGCGAACAATGAGCAGTTCTTC	CASSDSGGVPHANNEQFF
TRBD1	TRBV5-1	TRBJ2-2	few	15	TGCGCCAGCAGCCGGGGACAGGTTCCCGCCGGGGAGCTGTTTTTT	CASSRGQVPAGELFF
TRBD1	TRBV28	TRBJ2-7	NA	14	TGTGCCAGCAGTTTAATCCGACAGGGGTACGAGCAGTACTTC	CASSLIRQGYEQYF
NA	TRBV5-1	TRBJ2-3	NA	12	TGCGCCAGCAGCTTGGAAGCTTATACGCAGTATTTT	CASSLEAYTQYF
NA	TRBV7-6	TRBJ1-1	NA	15	TGTGCCAGCAGCTTAGCGGGAGCCGGGAACACTGAAGCTTTCTTT	CASSLAGAGNTEAFF
TRBD1	TRBV29-1	TRBJ1-3	few	16	TGCAGCGCCGCCGGACAGGGCAAGAGCTCTGGAAACACCATATATTTT	CSAAGQGKSSGNTIYF
NA	TRBV5-1	TRBJ1-1	NA	13	TGCGCCACCAAAATGGGCTTGAACACTGAAGCTTTCTTT	CATKMGLNTEAFF
NA	TRBV6-1	TRBJ2-6	NA	20	TGTGCCAGCAGTGAAGCTCCCGGACAGTCATTCTTCTCTGGGGCCAACGTCCTGACTTTC	CASSEAPGQSFFSGANVLTF